One and the same sample provided the 10 T cell receptor beta chains below, sequenced in a study of blood T cell repertoires in COVID-19. TCRdb keeps only in-frame clones here, not all; method: immunoSEQ multiplex PCR. This sample has 79,000 or so clones; 86% occur once, and the top ten carry roughly a sixth. The material sequenced was peripheral blood. Source of these receptors: a human donor in a cohort sampled during active COVID-19.

DNA for the CDR3: TGCGCCAGCAGCAGCCGGGACAGGGGCTACGAGCAGTACTTC. It encodes CASSSRDRGYEQYF. This chain uses TRBV5-1 with TRBJ2-7, with 10 bases identical to TRBD1. Germline lookup yields CDR1 SGHRS and CDR2 YFSETQ. This CDR3 contains 14 residues. After removal of 4 bases from V and 3 bases from J, the junction contained 4 bases not matched to a gene.

This clone was recorded only once. The J gene is TRBJ1-5, the V gene TRBV5-8; D not resolved. The germline V and J ends were trimmed by 4 bases and 4 bases, with 12 bases remaining between them. CDR1 and CDR2 from the germline V gene are SGHTS and YDEGEE. The CDR3 spans 14 residues. The CDR3 sequence is CASSLGGLNQPQHF. CDR3 coding DNA: TGTGCCAGCAGCCTGGGAGGGCTAAATCAGCCCCAGCATTTT. Filled out from reference TRBV5-8 and TRBJ1-5, the complete variable domain reads EAGVTQSPTHLIKTRGQQATLRCSPISGHTSVYWYQQALGLGLQFLLWYDEGEERNRGNFPPRFSGRQFPNYSSELNVNALELEDSALYLCASSLGGLNQPQHFGDGTRLSIL.

This clone turned up a few times. The chain carries TRBV24-1 and TRBJ1-2, with 10 bases lining up with TRBD1. The CDR3 has 16 amino acids. J lost 5 bases, V lost 4 bases, and 9 bases had no gene match. The germline V gene encodes CDR1 KGHDR and CDR2 SFDVKD. CDR3 in amino acids: CATSEQRTGGVYGYTF. Written as DNA, the CDR3 is TGTGCCACCAGTGAACAGAGGACAGGGGGAGTGTATGGCTACACCTTC.

DNA for the CDR3: TGTGCCAGCAGTTTATTTGGGGACAGTACCTACGAGCAGTACTTC. It translates to CASSLFGDSTYEQYF. The V gene is TRBV27, the J gene TRBJ2-7; 7 bases match TRBD1. This CDR3 has 15 residues. The germline V gene has CDR1 MNHEY and CDR2 SMNVEV (reference sequence). The V segment lost 1 base and the J segment 2 bases; nucleotides outside the gene matches: 5.

The chain has TRBV3-1 (or the pseudogene TRBV3-2) and TRBJ2-7; TRBD1 matches 8 bases. The germline CDR1 and CDR2 sequences are LGHDT and YNNKEL (reference sequence). V was pared by 0 bases and J by 7 bases, with 8 bases of the junction left unmatched. The CDR3 has 15 residues. This chain's CDR3 is CASSQDGQGAREQYF. The CDR3 DNA sequence: TGTGCCAGCAGCCAAGATGGGCAGGGGGCGCGTGAGCAGTACTTC.

The CDR3 DNA is TGTGCCACCAGTGCCCCCGGAGGTGACGGCGAAAAACTGTTTTTT. It encodes CATSAPGGDGEKLFF. The chain links TRBV24-1 to TRBJ1-4; no definite D call. The CDR3 has 15 amino acids. CDR1 KGHDR and CDR2 SFDVKD come from the germline V gene. The V end lost 5 bases, the J end lost 8 bases, and 17 bases lay between the germline ends.

The CDR3 reads CASQQKGGLSEAFF. CDR3 in DNA: TGTGCCAGCCAACAGAAGGGCGGGCTGTCTGAAGCTTTCTTT. V usage is TRBV6-5 and J usage is TRBJ1-1; D is unclear. The CDR3 contains 14 residues. Germline CDR1 and CDR2: MNHEY and SVGAGI. Trimming cost V 8 bases and J 6 bases, with 19 bases left between them.

This chain joins TRBV7-2 and TRBJ2-2; 7 bases agree with TRBD2. CDR3 size: 15 residues. CDR1 is SGHTA and CDR2 is FQGNSA in the germline V gene. V lost 5 bases to trimming and J lost 4 bases; unmatched junction nucleotides: 7. The CDR3 DNA reads as TGTGCCAGCAGCCCGTGGGGGGGAAGCACCGGGGAGCTGTTTTTT. Encoded protein: CASSPWGGSTGELFF.

Here the CDR3 DNA reads TGCGCCAGCAGTGAGTCGACAGCGCTAACCTACATCAACTATGGCTACACCTTC. Its protein is CASSESTALTYINYGYTF. This chain links TRBV10-2 with TRBJ1-2, with TRBD1 as a possible D gene (5 bases). The CDR3 covers 18 residues. The germline V gene encodes CDR1 WSHSY and CDR2 SAAADI. Trimming took 0 bases from V and 2 from J, leaving 19 bases between them.

The chain joins TRBV25-1 to TRBJ1-1; 10 nucleotides line up with TRBD1. This CDR3 comprises 16 residues. Trimming removed 4 bases from V and 5 bases from J; junction bases left unmatched: 10. Germline values: CDR1 MGHDK, CDR2 SYGVNS. CDR3 amino acids: CASSALDRGQGTEAFF. The CDR3 region has the DNA TGTGCCAGCAGTGCCCTTGACAGGGGGCAGGGGACTGAAGCTTTCTTT. The full variable domain, rest sourced from reference TRBV25-1 and TRBJ1-1, is EADIYQTPRYLVIGTGKKITLECSQTMGHDKMYWYQQDPGMELHLIHYSYGVNSTEKGDLSSESTVSRIRTEHFPLTLESARPSHTSQYLCASSALDRGQGTEAFFGQGTRLTVV.